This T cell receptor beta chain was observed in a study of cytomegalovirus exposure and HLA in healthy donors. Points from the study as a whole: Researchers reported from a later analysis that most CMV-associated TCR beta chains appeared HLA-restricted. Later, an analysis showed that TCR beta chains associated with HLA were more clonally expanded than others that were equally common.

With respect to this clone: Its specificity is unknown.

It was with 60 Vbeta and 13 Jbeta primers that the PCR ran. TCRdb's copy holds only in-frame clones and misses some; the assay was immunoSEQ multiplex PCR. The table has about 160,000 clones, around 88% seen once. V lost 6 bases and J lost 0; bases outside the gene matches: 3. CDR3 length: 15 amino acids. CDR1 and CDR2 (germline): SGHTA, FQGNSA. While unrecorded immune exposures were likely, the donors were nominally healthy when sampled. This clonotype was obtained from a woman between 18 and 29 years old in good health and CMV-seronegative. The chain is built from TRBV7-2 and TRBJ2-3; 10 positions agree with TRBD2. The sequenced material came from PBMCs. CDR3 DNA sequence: TGTGCCAGCAGTCATAGCGGGGGGAGCACAGATACGCAGTATTTT. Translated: CASSHSGGSTDTQYF.